This TCR beta chain was found in a study of cytomegalovirus exposure and HLA in healthy donors. Study outcomes and limitations: A later analysis linked around 15,000 TCR beta sequences to HLA alleles at 0.05 false discovery rate. V- and J-gene trimming in TCR beta was tied to a missense DCLRE1C variant by an analysis performed later.

This clone showed up many times. Its antigen is unknown. Trimming removed 7 bases at V and 3 bases at J, with 15 bases between. From germline, CDR1 is MNHNS and CDR2 SASEGT. The CDR3 is 14 amino acids. The PCR used 60 Vbeta and 13 Jbeta primers. Sequencing used immunoSEQ multiplex PCR; TCRdb keeps in-frame clones, though not all of them. This sample has 130,000 to 150,000 clones, with over 60% found just once. The source of this sequence is a male donor in good health and CMV-seropositive. V and J are TRBV6-1 and TRBJ1-1; perhaps TRBD1 as D (6 bases). Sequencing was carried out using PBMCs. This chain's CDR3 is CASTNRVVDTEAFF. CDR3 DNA sequence: TGTGCCAGCACAAACAGGGTAGTGGACACTGAAGCTTTCTTT.